The sequence of this T cell receptor beta chain was determined in a study of T cell repertoires in cytomegalovirus infection. Across the study: Through public TCR beta signatures, both CMV infection and matching HLA type were indicated.

TCRdb re-called the reads through MiXCR, storing one row per CDR3 protein. The table lists around 450,000 distinct CDR3 sequences, about 11% of them singletons. This clonotype was picked up many times. Its antigen is as yet unknown. Findings and caveats of the study: Dominating the ex vivo response were TCR beta clonotypes that were CMV-specific and HLA-C-restricted. Carriage of CMV together with the relevant HLA was identifiable through cumulative public TCR beta family frequency.

Deletions cut 7 bases from V and 2 bases from J, with 14 bases between. The CDR3 is 14 residues long. Germline V gene data show CDR1 as ENHRY and CDR2 as SYGVKD. The sequencing input was PBMCs. This chain joins TRBV10-3 and TRBJ1-1; D possibly corresponds to TRBD1 (5 bases). This receptor was identified in a human donor in good health (CMV status not recorded). Some clones in this sample may be carry-over from other donors' samples. The CDR3 nucleotides are TGTGCCATCAAAGTTGGGGGGGGTAACACTGAAGCTTTCTTT. Its translation: CAIKVGGGNTEAFF.